Sequencing of this T cell receptor (beta chain) was carried out in a study of molecular identifiers for immune sequencing clone quantification. The CDR3 extends over 14 amino acids. CDR1 is SGHDT, CDR2 YYEEEE, per germline. V lost 3 bases and J lost 7, with 14 bases in between. Study-wide results and limits: More than 97% of effector molecules, versus under 1% of naive-cell molecules, belonged to clones above 20 RNA copies.

Sorted naive CD8 T cells, roughly 17,000 to 1,100,000, were sequenced from 10%, 30% or 50% RNA. As CD8+CD4-CCR7+CD45RA+ cells, naive CD8 T cells were sorted. For this clonotype: Antigen: not known.

Previously reported methods and listed TCR primers produced the bulk TCR libraries. TCRdb itself ran the PCR reads through MiXCR, one entry per CDR3 protein. The sample contains about 100,000 distinct CDR3 sequences, under 40% of which appear only once. The clonotype comes from a human donor in good health. Some libraries in this study had Jurkat cell RNA spiked in. This chain links TRBV5-6 with TRBJ1-5; D unclear. Sequenced input: naive CD8+ T cells from blood, with Jurkat cell RNA spiked in. Subset specified: FACS-sorted CD8+CD4-CCR7+CD45RA+ naive T cells. The CDR3 DNA reads as TGTGCCAGCAGCTCGACTATGGGAGTCCAGCCCCAGCATTTT. It specifies CASSSTMGVQPQHF.